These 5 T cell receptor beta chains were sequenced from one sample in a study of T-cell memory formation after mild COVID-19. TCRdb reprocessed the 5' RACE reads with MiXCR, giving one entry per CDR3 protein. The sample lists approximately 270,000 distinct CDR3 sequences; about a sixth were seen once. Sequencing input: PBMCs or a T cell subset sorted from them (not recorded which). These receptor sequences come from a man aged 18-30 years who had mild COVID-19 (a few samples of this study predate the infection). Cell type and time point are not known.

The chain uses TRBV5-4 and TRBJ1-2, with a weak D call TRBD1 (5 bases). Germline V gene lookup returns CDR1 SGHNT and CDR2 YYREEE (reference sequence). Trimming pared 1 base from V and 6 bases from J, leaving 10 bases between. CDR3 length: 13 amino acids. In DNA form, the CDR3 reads TGTGCCAGCAGCTTGAACAGGAATGATGGCTACACCTTC. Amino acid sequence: CASSLNRNDGYTF.

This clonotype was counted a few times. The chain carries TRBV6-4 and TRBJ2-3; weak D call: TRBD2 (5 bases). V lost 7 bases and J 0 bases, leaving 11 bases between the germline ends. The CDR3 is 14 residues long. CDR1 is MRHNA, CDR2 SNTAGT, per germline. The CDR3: CASKFSSSTDTQYF. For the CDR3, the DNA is TGTGCCAGCAAGTTCTCTAGCAGCACAGATACGCAGTATTTT.

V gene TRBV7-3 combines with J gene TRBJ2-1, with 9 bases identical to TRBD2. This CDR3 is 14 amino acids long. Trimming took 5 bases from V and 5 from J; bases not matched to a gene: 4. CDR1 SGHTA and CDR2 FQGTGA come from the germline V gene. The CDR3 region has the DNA TGTGCCAGCAGCCCGACTAGCGGAAACAATGAGCAGTTCTTC. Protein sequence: CASSPTSGNNEQFF. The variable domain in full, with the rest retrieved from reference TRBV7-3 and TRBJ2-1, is GAGVSQTPSNKVTEKGKYVELRCDPISGHTALYWYRQSLGQGPEFLIYFQGTGAADDSGLPNDRFFAVRPEGSVSTLKIQRTERGDSAVYLCASSPTSGNNEQFFGPGTRLTVL.

CDR3 sequence: CASESKALSTDTQYF. The CDR3 coding sequence is TGTGCCAGCGAATCTAAGGCGCTCAGCACAGATACGCAGTATTTT. This chain connects TRBV6-2 or TRBV6-3 to TRBJ2-3, with D unclear. The CDR3 runs to 15 residues. Germline lookup yields CDR1 MNHEY and CDR2 SVGEGT. The ends were cut back, 8 bases at V and 0 bases at J, with 15 bases in the middle.

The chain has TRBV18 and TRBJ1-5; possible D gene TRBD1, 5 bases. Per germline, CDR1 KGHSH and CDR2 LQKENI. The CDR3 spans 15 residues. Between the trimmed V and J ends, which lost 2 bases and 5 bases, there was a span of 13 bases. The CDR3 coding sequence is TGTGCCAGCTCACCAAGTGGGGGTCCGGATCAGCCCCAGCATTTT. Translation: CASSPSGGPDQPQHF.